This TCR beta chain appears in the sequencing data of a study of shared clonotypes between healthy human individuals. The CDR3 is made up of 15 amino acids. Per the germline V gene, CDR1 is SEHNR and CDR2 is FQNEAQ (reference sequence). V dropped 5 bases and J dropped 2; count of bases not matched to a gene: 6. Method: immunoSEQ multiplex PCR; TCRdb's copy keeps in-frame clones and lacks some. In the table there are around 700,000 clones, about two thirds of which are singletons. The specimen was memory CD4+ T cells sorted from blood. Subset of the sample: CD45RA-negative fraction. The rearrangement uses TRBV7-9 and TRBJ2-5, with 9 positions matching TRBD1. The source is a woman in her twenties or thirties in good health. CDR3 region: CASSLWTGAQETQYF. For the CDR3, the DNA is TGTGCCAGCAGCCTATGGACAGGGGCTCAAGAGACCCAGTACTTC. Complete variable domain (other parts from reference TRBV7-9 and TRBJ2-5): DTGVSQNPRHKITKRGQNVTFRCDPISEHNRLYWYRQTLGQGPEFLTYFQNEAQLEKSRLLSDRFSAERPKGSFSTLEIQRTEQGDSAMYLCASSLWTGAQETQYFGPGTRLLVL.